This TCR beta chain was recorded in a study of blood T cell repertoires in COVID-19. The wider study: Sites in the United States, Italy and Spain provided acute and convalescent COVID-19 samples.

Clones were read by immunoSEQ multiplex PCR, and TCRdb kept only the in-frame ones, dropping some. The data contain around 470,000 clones, less than 95% of them singletons. The CDR3 runs to 17 residues. Germline V gene lookup returns CDR1 MNHEY and CDR2 SMNVEV (reference sequence). Losses at the gene ends were 3 bases for V and 2 bases for J; bases not matched to a gene: 8. This clone was counted once. Sequenced input: PBMCs or T cells enriched from blood (not recorded which). This receptor was taken from a man aged 18 to 29 who had recovered from COVID-19. V is TRBV27 and J is TRBJ1-3; TRBD1 matches at 9 bases. The chain's CDR3 is CASSFRFGTGTGNTIYF. For the CDR3, the DNA is TGTGCCAGCAGTTTCCGCTTTGGGACAGGGACTGGAAACACCATATATTTT.